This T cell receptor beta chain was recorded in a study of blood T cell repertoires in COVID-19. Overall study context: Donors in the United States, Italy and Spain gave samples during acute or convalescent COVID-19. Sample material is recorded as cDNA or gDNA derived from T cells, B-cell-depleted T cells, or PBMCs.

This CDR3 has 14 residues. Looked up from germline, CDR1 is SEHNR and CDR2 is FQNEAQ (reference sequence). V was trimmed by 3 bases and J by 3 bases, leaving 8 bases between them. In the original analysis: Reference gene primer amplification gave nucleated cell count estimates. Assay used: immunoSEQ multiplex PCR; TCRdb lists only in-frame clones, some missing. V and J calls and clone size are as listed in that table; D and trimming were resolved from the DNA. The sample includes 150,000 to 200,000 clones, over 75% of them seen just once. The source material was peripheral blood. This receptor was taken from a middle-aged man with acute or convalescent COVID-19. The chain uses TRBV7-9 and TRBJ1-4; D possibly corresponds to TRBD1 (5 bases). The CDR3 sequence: CASSFGGPNEKLFF. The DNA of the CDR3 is TGTGCCAGCAGCTTCGGGGGACCTAATGAAAAACTGTTTTTT.